The clone carrying this T cell receptor (beta chain) was detected once. Its antigen is currently unknown. The data stem from a study of cytomegalovirus exposure and HLA in healthy donors. Points from the study as a whole: In a later analysis, a genetic analysis reported fewer productive-TCR N-insertions in an Asian-associated ancestry cluster than the cohort average. Both high specificity and high sensitivity reportedly marked the classifier's diagnosis of cytomegalovirus status. The authors later found HLA-associated TCR beta chains more clonally expanded than equally common others.

Primers: 60 Vbeta forward and 13 Jbeta reverse. Some clones are missing from TCRdb's copy, which holds only in-frame ones; the method was immunoSEQ multiplex PCR. The sample holds over 150,000 clones, just over 75% seen once. The ends were cut back, 6 bases at V and 3 bases at J, with 15 bases in the middle. The CDR3 spans 14 residues. Germline V lookup: CDR1 MNHEY, CDR2 SVGAGI. When sampled, the donors appeared nominally healthy, though they likely had unrecorded immune exposures. The chain employs TRBV6-5 and TRBJ2-7, with D possibly being TRBD1 (6 bases). This TCR came from a woman aged 55-70 years in good health and CMV-seropositive. The source material was PBMCs. The CDR3 sequence: CASSPLGTNYEQYF. The DNA of the CDR3 is TGTGCCAGCAGCCCCCTAGGGACAAACTACGAGCAGTACTTC.